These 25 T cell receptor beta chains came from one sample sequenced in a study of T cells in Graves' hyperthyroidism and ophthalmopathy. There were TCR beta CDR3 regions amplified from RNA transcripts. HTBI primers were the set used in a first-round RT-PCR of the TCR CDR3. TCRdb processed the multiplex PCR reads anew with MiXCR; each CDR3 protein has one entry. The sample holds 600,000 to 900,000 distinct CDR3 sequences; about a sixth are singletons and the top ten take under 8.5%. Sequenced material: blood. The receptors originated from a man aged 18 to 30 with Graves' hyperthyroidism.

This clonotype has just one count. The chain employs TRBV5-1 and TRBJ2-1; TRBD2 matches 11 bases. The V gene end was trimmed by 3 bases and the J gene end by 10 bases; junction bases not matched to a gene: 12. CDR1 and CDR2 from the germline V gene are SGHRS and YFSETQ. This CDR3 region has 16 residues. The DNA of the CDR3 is TGCGCCAGCAGCTCCCCCCAGGCTAGCGGGAGGCGGGAGCAGTTCTTC. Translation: CASSSPQASGRREQFF.

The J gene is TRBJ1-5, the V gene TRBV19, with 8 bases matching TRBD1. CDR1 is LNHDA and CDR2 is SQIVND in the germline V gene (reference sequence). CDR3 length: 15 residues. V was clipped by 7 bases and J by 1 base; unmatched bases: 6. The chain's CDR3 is CASTIQGESNQPQHF. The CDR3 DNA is TGTGCCAGTACGATACAGGGGGAAAGCAATCAGCCCCAGCATTTT.

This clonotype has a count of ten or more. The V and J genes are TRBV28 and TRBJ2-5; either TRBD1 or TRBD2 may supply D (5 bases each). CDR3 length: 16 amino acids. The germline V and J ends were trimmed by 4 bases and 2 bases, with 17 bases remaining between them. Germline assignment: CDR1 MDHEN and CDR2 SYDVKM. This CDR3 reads CASSSWGRGGQETQYF. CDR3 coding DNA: TGTGCCAGCAGTTCCTGGGGGAGAGGAGGACAAGAGACCCAGTACTTC.

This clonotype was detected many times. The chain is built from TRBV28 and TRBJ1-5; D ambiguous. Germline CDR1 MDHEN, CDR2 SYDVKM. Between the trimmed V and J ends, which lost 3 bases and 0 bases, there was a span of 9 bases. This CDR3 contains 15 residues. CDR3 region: CASSFFRHSNQPQHF. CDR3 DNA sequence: TGTGCCAGCAGTTTCTTTAGACATAGCAATCAGCCCCAGCATTTT.

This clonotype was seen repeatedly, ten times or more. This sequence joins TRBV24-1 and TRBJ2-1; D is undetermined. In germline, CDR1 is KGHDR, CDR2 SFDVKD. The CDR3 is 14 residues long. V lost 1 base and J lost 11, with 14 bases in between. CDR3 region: CATSDFARSRKQFF. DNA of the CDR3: TGTGCCACCAGTGATTTCGCACGAAGTCGGAAGCAGTTCTTC.

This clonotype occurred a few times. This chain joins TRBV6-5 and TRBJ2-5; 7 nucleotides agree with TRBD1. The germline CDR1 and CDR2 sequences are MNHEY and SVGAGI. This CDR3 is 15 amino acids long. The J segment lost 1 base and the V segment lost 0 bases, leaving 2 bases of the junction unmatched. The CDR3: CASSYSGQIQETQYF. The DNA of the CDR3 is TGTGCCAGCAGTTACTCGGGACAGATCCAAGAGACCCAGTACTTC.

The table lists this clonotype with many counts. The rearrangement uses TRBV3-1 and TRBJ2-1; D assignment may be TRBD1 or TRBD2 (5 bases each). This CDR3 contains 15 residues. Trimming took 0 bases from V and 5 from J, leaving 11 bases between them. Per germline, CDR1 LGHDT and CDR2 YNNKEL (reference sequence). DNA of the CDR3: TGTGCCAGCAGCCAAGATTTTCTGGGGGACAATGAGCAGTTCTTC. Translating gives CASSQDFLGDNEQFF.

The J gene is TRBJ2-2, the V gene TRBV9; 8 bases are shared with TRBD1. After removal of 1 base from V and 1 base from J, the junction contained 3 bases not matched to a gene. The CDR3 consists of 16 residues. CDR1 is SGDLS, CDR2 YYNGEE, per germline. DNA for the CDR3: TGTGCCAGCAGCGTAAGGGGGACAGGGAACACCGGGGAGCTGTTTTTT. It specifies CASSVRGTGNTGELFF. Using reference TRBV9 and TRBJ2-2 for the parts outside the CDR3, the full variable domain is DSGVTQTPKHLITATGQRVTLRCSPRSGDLSVYWYQQSLDQGLQFLIQYYNGEERAKGNILERFSAQQFPDLHSELNLSSLELGDSALYFCASSVRGTGNTGELFFGEGSRLTVL.

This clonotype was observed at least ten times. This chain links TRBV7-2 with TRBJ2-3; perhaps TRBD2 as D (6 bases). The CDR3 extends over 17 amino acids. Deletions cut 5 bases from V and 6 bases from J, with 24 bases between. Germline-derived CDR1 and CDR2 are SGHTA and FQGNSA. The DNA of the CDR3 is TGTGCCAGCAGCCTCTACCCCGGGACTCCTATGCTGGATACGCAGTATTTT. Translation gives CASSLYPGTPMLDTQYF.

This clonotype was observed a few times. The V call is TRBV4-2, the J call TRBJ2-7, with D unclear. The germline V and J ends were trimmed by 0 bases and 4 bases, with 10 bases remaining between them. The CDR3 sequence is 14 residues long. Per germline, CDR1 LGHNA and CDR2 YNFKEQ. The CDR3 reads CASSQDVGRYEQYF. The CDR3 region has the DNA TGTGCCAGCAGCCAAGACGTCGGCAGGTACGAGCAGTACTTC.

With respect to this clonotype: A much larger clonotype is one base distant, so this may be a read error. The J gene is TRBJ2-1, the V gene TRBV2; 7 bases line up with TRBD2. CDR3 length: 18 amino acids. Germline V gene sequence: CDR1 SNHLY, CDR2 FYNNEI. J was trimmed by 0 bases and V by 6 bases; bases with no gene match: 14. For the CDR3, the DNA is TGTGCCAGCAGGCCGGGACTATCGGATCCTGACTCCTACAATGAGCAGTTCTTC. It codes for CASRPGLSDPDSYNEQFF.

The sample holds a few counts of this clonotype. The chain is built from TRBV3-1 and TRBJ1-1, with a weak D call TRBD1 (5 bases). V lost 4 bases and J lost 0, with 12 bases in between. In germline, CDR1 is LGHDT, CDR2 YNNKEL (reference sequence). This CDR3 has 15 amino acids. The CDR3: CASSPLQDMNTEAFF. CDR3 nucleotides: TGTGCCAGCAGCCCCTTACAGGACATGAACACTGAAGCTTTCTTT.

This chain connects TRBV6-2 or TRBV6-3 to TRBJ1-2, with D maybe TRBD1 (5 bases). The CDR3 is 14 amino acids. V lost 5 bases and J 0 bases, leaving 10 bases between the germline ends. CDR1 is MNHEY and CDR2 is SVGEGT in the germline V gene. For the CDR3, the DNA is TGTGCCAGCAGTATACCGACAGCTAACTATGGCTACACCTTC. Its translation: CASSIPTANYGYTF.

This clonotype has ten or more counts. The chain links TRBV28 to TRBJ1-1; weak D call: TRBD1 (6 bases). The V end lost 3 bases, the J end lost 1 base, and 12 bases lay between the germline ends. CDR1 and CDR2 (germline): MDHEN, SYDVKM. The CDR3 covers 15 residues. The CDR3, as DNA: TGTGCCAGCAGTTTGGGGGGGACATGGAACACTGAAGCTTTCTTT. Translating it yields CASSLGGTWNTEAFF. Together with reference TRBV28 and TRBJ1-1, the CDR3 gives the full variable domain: DVKVTQSSRYLVKRTGEKVFLECVQDMDHENMFWYRQDPGLGLRLIYFSYDVKMKEKGDIPEGYSVSREKKERFSLILESASTNQTSMYLCASSLGGTWNTEAFFGQGTRLTVV.

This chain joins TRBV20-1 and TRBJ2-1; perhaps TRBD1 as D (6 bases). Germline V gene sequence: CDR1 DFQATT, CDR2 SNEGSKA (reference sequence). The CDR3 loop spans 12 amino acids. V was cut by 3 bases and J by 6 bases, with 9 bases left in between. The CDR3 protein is CSASDRFNEQFF. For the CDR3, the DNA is TGCAGTGCTAGCGACAGGTTCAATGAGCAGTTCTTC.

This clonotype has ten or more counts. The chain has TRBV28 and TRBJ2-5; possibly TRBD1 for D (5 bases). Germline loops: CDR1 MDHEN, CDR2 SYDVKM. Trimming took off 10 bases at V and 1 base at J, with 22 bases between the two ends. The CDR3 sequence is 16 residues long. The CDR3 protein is CAIQGGAGMFQETQYF. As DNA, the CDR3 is TGTGCCATTCAAGGTGGGGCAGGGATGTTCCAAGAGACCCAGTACTTC. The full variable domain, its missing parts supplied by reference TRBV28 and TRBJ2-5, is DVKVTQSSRYLVKRTGEKVFLECVQDMDHENMFWYRQDPGLGLRLIYFSYDVKMKEKGDIPEGYSVSREKKERFSLILESASTNQTSMYLCAIQGGAGMFQETQYFGPGTRLLVL.

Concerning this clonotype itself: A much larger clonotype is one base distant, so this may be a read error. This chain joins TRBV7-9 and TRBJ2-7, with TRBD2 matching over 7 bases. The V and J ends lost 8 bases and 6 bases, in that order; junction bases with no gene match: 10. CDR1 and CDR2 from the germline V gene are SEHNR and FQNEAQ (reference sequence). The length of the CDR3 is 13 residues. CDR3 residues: CASSGTTLSEQYF. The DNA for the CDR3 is TGTGCCAGCTCCGGGACTACACTTTCCGAGCAGTACTTC.

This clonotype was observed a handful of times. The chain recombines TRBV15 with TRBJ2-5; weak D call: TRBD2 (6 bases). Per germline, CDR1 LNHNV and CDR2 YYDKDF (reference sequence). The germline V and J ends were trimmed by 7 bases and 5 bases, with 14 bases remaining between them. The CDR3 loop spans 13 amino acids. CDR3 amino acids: CATTNRGTETQYF. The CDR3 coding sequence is TGTGCCACCACTAACCGGGGGACCGAGACCCAGTACTTC.

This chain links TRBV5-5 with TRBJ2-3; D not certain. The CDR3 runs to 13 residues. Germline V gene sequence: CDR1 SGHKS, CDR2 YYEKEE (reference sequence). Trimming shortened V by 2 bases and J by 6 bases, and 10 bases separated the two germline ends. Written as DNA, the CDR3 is TGTGCCAGCAGCTTTAAGCCTACTGATACGCAGTATTTT. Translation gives CASSFKPTDTQYF.

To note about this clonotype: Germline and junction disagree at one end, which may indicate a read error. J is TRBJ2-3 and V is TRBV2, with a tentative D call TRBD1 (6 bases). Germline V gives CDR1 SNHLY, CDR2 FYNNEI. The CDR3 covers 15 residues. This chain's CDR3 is CASSGQAKGTDTRYF. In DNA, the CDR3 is TGTGCCAGCAGTGGACAGGCAAAGGGCACAGATACGCGGTATTTT.

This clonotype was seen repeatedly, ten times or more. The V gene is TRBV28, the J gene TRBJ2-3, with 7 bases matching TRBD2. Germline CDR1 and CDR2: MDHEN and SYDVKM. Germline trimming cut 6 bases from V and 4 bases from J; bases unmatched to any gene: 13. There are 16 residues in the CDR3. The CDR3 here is CASSPLGRERADTQYF. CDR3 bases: TGTGCCAGCAGCCCCCTTGGGCGGGAGCGCGCAGATACGCAGTATTTT.

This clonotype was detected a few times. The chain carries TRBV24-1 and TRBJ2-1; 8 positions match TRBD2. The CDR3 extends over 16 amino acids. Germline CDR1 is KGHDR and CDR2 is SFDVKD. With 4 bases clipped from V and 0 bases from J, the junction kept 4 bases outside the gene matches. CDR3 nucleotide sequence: TGTGCCACCAGTGACTGGAGCGGGAGCTCCTACAATGAGCAGTTCTTC. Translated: CATSDWSGSSYNEQFF.

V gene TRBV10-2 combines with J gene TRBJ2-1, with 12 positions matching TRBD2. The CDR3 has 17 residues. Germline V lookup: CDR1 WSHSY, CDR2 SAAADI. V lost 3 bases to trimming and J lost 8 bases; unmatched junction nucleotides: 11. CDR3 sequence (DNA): TGCGCCAGCAGTGAACCCCTAGCGGGAGGGCCGTGGGATGAGCAGTTCTTC. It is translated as CASSEPLAGGPWDEQFF.

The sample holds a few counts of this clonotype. CDR3: CASSFMSGGNQPQHF. CDR3 sequence (DNA): TGTGCCAGCAGCTTTATGTCGGGCGGCAATCAGCCCCAGCATTTT. The J gene is TRBJ1-5, the V gene TRBV11-2; D remains ambiguous. V dropped 3 bases and J dropped 2 bases, with 11 bases sitting between them. The CDR3 contains 15 residues. The germline CDR1 and CDR2 sequences are SGHAT and FQNNGV.

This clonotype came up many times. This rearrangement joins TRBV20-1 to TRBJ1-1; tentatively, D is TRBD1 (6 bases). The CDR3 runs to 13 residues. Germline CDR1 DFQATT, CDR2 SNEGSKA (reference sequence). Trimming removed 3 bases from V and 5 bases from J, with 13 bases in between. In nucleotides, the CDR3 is TGCAGTGCTAGGGGACAAAGGGAGACTGAAGCTTTCTTT. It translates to CSARGQRETEAFF.